The entry below gives a single TCR beta chain sequence along with its context. These data belong to a study of control samples from healthy donors and cancer patients. Clones were read by immunoSEQ multiplex PCR, and TCRdb kept only the in-frame ones, dropping some. Of just under 100,000 clones in the sample, approximately 93% were seen once. This receptor was taken from a man aged 18 to 29 in good health. The sequencing sample was made of blood.

CDR3 sequence: CASSLTSSSGNTIYF. The CDR3 coding sequence is TGTGCCAGCAGCTTAACGTCCAGCTCTGGAAACACCATATATTTT. The V gene is TRBV7-2, the J gene TRBJ1-3; no clear D gene. The V end was cut by 2 bases, the J end by 0 bases, with 8 bases between. The V gene's germline CDR1 is SGHTA and CDR2 FQGNSA. The CDR3 spans 15 residues.